These 20 T cell receptor beta chains were all obtained from the same sample, sequenced in a study of blood T cell repertoires in COVID-19. TCRdb keeps only in-frame clones here, not all; method: immunoSEQ multiplex PCR. The sample comprises just under 80,000 clones, around three quarters of which are singletons, and less than 6% rests with the top ten. The source material was peripheral blood. These receptors were taken from a woman in her sixties or seventies with acute or convalescent COVID-19.

This chain connects TRBV19 to TRBJ1-3; no definite D call. V gave up 5 bases and J gave up 2 bases, with 16 bases separating them. From germline, CDR1 is LNHDA and CDR2 SQIVND (reference sequence). This CDR3 has 16 amino acids. The CDR3: CASSRILIGAGNTIYF. The CDR3 DNA is TGTGCCAGTAGTCGAATTCTAATCGGGGCTGGAAACACCATATATTTT.

The chain recombines TRBV19 with TRBJ2-3, with D tentatively TRBD1 (7 bases). The germline V gene has CDR1 LNHDA and CDR2 SQIVND (reference sequence). Trimming cost V 9 bases and J 0 bases, with 13 bases left between them. The CDR3 is 14 amino acids. The CDR3 region is CARRGTVSTDTQYF. The CDR3 region has the DNA TGTGCCAGACGCGGGACAGTGAGCACAGATACGCAGTATTTT.

The CDR3 nucleotides are TGCGCCAGCAGCCAAGATCCCGGACAGGGTTTTGAGCAGTACTTC. Translation gives CASSQDPGQGFEQYF. This chain joins TRBV4-3 and TRBJ2-7, with TRBD1 matching over 8 bases. From germline, CDR1 is LGHNA and CDR2 YSLEER. This CDR3 region has 15 residues. V lost 0 bases and J lost 7; bases outside the gene matches: 8.

J is TRBJ2-7 and V is TRBV27, with 7 bases aligning to TRBD1. The V segment lost 4 bases and the J segment 4 bases; nucleotides outside the gene matches: 4. Germline V CDR1 and CDR2: MNHEY, SMNVEV (reference sequence). The length of the CDR3 is 13 residues. In DNA form, the CDR3 reads TGTGCCAGCAGTTCCATGACAGGGTACGAGCAGTACTTC. Protein: CASSSMTGYEQYF.

The rearrangement uses TRBV19 and TRBJ1-5, with 10 nucleotides matching TRBD1. CDR1 LNHDA and CDR2 SQIVND come from the germline V gene (reference sequence). The J segment lost 0 bases and the V segment lost 1 base, leaving 6 bases of the junction unmatched. This CDR3 region has 18 residues. The CDR3 here is CASSIVPGTGDSNQPQHF. CDR3 nucleotides: TGTGCCAGTAGTATAGTTCCCGGGACAGGGGATAGCAATCAGCCCCAGCATTTT. Together with reference TRBV19 and TRBJ1-5, the CDR3 gives the full variable domain: DGGITQSPKYLFRKEGQNVTLSCEQNLNHDAMYWYRQDPGQGLRLIYYSQIVNDFQKGDIAEGYSVSREKKESFPLTVTSAQKNPTAFYLCASSIVPGTGDSNQPQHFGDGTRLSIL.

The V gene is TRBV4-1, the J gene TRBJ1-1; 11 bases map to TRBD1. J lost 5 bases, V lost 4 bases, and 18 bases had no gene match. The CDR3 spans 19 residues. Germline CDR1 MGHRA, CDR2 YSYEKL. Here the CDR3 DNA reads TGCGCCAGCAGCCTATCTTGGGGTCCTGGACAGGGGGCTTCGACTGAAGCTTTCTTT. It translates to CASSLSWGPGQGASTEAFF.

The V gene is TRBV19, the J gene TRBJ1-4, with 8 bases that match TRBD1. Unmatched junction bases numbered 6, after V lost 4 bases and J lost 8 bases. This CDR3 region has 14 residues. CDR1 LNHDA and CDR2 SQIVND come from the germline V gene (reference sequence). The CDR3: CASSNGQGREKLFF. CDR3 DNA: TGTGCCAGTAGTAATGGACAGGGAAGAGAAAAACTGTTTTTT.

This rearrangement joins TRBV7-9 to TRBJ2-1, with a weak D call TRBD1 (6 bases). Trimming removed 1 base from V and 6 bases from J, with 7 bases in between. Germline V lookup: CDR1 SEHNR, CDR2 FQNEAQ (reference sequence). CDR3 size: 13 residues. This CDR3 reads CASSLEGGNEQFF. The CDR3 bases are TGTGCCAGCAGCTTAGAAGGGGGCAATGAGCAGTTCTTC.

This clone was counted a few times. CDR3 nucleotides: TGCGCCAGCAGCTCCCAGGGGACTGAAGCTTTCTTT. Residues: CASSSQGTEAFF. The genes are TRBV5-1 and TRBJ1-1; perhaps TRBD1 as D (6 bases). CDR3 size: 12 residues. Looked up from germline, CDR1 is SGHRS and CDR2 is YFSETQ. Between the trimmed V and J ends, which lost 3 bases and 5 bases, there was a span of 8 bases.

This clone was seen only a few times. CDR3 sequence reads: CASSPGQGFYTF. In DNA, the CDR3 is TGTGCCAGCAGCCCGGGACAGGGTTTCTACACCTTC. The chain is built from TRBV7-9 and TRBJ1-2; 9 bases line up with TRBD1. This CDR3 contains 12 residues. CDR1 is SEHNR and CDR2 is FQNEAQ in the germline V gene (reference sequence). The V and J ends lost 5 bases and 10 bases, in that order; junction bases with no gene match: 5.

The table lists this clone with a count of one. In DNA form, the CDR3 reads TGTGCCAGCAGTTTAACAGGGTTTAGCAATCAGCCCCAGCATTTT. This translates into CASSLTGFSNQPQHF. The rearrangement links TRBV27 to TRBJ1-5, with a tentative D call TRBD1 (6 bases). Germline-derived CDR1 and CDR2 are MNHEY and SMNVEV (reference sequence). The CDR3 consists of 15 residues. V lost 2 bases and J lost 0, with 8 bases in between.

The chain joins TRBV30 to TRBJ1-3; D remains ambiguous. From germline, CDR1 is GTSNPN and CDR2 SVGIG (reference sequence). V was pared by 2 bases and J by 9 bases, with 17 bases between. The CDR3 spans 14 residues. The CDR3 region has the DNA TGTGCCTGGAGTCACATAATAGAGGTTGGCACCATATATTTT. Its protein product is CAWSHIIEVGTIYF.

This chain connects TRBV18 to TRBJ1-3; 9 bases align to TRBD1. Germline assignment: CDR1 KGHSH and CDR2 LQKENI. This CDR3 is built from 14 residues. V shed 4 bases, J shed 5 bases, and the junction held 3 bases outside the gene matches. CDR3: CASSRDRARNTIYF. The CDR3 bases are TGTGCCAGCTCACGGGACAGGGCTCGAAACACCATATATTTT. Full variable domain (missing parts from reference TRBV18 and TRBJ1-3): NAGVMQNPRHLVRRRGQEARLRCSPMKGHSHVYWYRQLPEEGLKFMVYLQKENIIDESGMPKERFSAEFPKEGPSILRIQQVVRGDSAAYFCASSRDRARNTIYFGEGSWLTVV.

CDR3 sequence: CASSRSISGANVLTF. In DNA form, the CDR3 reads TGCGCCAGCAGCCGGTCAATCTCTGGGGCCAACGTCCTGACTTTC. The chain joins TRBV5-1 to TRBJ2-6; D gene unclear. The germline V gene has CDR1 SGHRS and CDR2 YFSETQ. Trimming shortened V by 4 bases and J by 0 bases, and 8 bases separated the two germline ends. This CDR3 has 15 amino acids. Looking up the rest from reference TRBV5-1 and TRBJ2-6 gives the full variable domain: KAGVTQTPRYLIKTRGQQVTLSCSPISGHRSVSWYQQTPGQGLQFLFEYFSETQRNKGNFPGRFSGRQFSNSRSEMNVSTLELGDSALYLCASSRSISGANVLTFGAGSRLTVL.

The chain joins TRBV6-1 to TRBJ2-2; 9 nucleotides agree with TRBD2. The CDR3 runs to 16 residues. The V segment lost 3 bases and the J segment 2 bases; nucleotides outside the gene matches: 4. Germline CDR1 and CDR2: MNHNS and SASEGT. CDR3 protein: CASSDIAGANTGELFF. CDR3 nucleotide sequence: TGTGCCAGCAGTGATATAGCGGGGGCCAACACCGGGGAGCTGTTTTTT.

The V call is TRBV11-3, the J call TRBJ2-1; D remains unclear. From germline, CDR1 is SGHNT and CDR2 YENEEA. The CDR3 is 11 residues long. V dropped 4 bases and J dropped 5 bases, with 3 bases sitting between them. The CDR3 loop is CASSSNNEQFF. CDR3 bases: TGTGCCAGCAGCTCTAACAATGAGCAGTTCTTC.

This chain joins TRBV7-9 and TRBJ2-6; D may be TRBD1 (6 bases). V was cut by 5 bases and J by 2 bases, with 16 bases left in between. Germline assignment: CDR1 SEHNR and CDR2 FQNEAQ (reference sequence). This CDR3 comprises 17 residues. CDR3 loop: CASSKQGRGAGANVLTF. In DNA form, the CDR3 reads TGTGCCAGCAGCAAACAGGGTCGGGGCGCTGGGGCCAACGTCCTGACTTTC.

The gene calls are TRBV18 and TRBJ1-6, with 8 bases matching TRBD1. V lost 4 bases, J lost 8 bases, and 16 bases stayed unmatched. CDR1 and CDR2 (germline): KGHSH, LQKENI. The CDR3 is made up of 18 amino acids. CDR3 DNA sequence: TGTGCCAGCTCACGACAGGGGCTGGATGCTCTTACTGATTCACCCCTCCACTTT. It encodes CASSRQGLDALTDSPLHF.

This clone is labeled medium-sized. The chain employs TRBV3-1 (or the pseudogene TRBV3-2) and TRBJ1-6, with TRBD1 matching over 9 bases. The V segment lost 4 bases and the J segment 10 bases; nucleotides outside the gene matches: 8. Germline V gives CDR1 LGHDT, CDR2 YNNKEL (reference sequence). The CDR3 length is 15 residues. This CDR3 reads CASSPHDRGTSPLHF. CDR3 nucleotides: TGTGCCAGCAGCCCCCATGACAGGGGGACGTCACCCCTCCACTTT.

The V call is TRBV27, the J call TRBJ1-1; weak D call: TRBD1 (5 bases). The ends were cut back, 4 bases at V and 1 base at J, with 16 bases in the middle. This CDR3 has 16 amino acids. Germline assignment: CDR1 MNHEY and CDR2 SMNVEV (reference sequence). The CDR3 nucleotides are TGTGCCAGCAGTTCCCTCGCCCAGGGCGCGAACACTGAAGCTTTCTTT. Translating it yields CASSSLAQGANTEAFF.